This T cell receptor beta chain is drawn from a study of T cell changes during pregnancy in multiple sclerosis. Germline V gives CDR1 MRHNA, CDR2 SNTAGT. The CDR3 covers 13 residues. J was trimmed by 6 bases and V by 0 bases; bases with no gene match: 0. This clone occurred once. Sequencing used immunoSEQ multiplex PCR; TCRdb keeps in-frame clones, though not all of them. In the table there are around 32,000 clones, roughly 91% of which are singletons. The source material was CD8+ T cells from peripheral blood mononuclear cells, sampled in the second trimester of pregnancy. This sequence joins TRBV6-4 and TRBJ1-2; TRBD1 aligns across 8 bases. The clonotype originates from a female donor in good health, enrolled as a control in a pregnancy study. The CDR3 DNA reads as TGTGCCAGCAGTGACTCCAGGGGGCATGGCTACACCTTC. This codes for CASSDSRGHGYTF.